The entry that follows covers one T cell receptor beta chain sequence. A J-beta primer mix and a sample-barcoded 5' primer were used in a second PCR of about 7 to 12 cycles. TCRdb reprocessed the 5' RACE reads with MiXCR, giving one entry per CDR3 protein. The sample carries some 1.6 million distinct CDR3 sequences, around 35% recorded once. The data originate from a study of blood T cells in healthy people across ages. The sequence derives from a woman aged 25 to 39 in good health. What was sequenced was blood.

CDR3 loop: CASSQDRPDASNYGYTF. In DNA form, the CDR3 reads TGTGCCAGCAGCCAAGATCGCCCGGACGCCTCTAACTATGGCTACACCTTC. The genes are TRBV3-1 and TRBJ1-2, with no clear D. From germline, CDR1 is LGHDT and CDR2 YNNKEL (reference sequence). The CDR3 length is 17 residues. V lost 0 bases to trimming and J lost 0 bases, with 14 bases between them.